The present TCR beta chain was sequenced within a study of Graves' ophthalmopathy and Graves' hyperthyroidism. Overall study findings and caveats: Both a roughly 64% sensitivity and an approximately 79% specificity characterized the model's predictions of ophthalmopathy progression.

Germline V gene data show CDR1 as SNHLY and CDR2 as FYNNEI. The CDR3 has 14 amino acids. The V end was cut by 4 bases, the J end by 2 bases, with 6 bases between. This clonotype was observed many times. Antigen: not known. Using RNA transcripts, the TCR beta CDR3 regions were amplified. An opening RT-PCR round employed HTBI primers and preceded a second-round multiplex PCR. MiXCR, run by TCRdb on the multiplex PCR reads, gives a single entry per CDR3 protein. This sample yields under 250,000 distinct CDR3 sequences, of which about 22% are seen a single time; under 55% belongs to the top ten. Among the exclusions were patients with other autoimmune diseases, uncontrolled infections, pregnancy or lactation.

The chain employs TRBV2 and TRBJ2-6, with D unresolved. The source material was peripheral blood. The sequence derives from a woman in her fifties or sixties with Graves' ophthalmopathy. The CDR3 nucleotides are TGTGCCAGCAGTGCAACGGCTGGGGCCAACGTCCTGACTTTC. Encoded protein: CASSATAGANVLTF. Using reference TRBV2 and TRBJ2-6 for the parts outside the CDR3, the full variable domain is EPEVTQTPSHQVTQMGQEVILRCVPISNHLYFYWYRQILGQKVEFLVSFYNNEISEKSEIFDDQFSVERPDGSNFTLKIRSTKLEDSAMYFCASSATAGANVLTFGAGSRLTVL.